These 13 T cell receptor beta chains originate from one sample sequenced in a study of blood T cell repertoires in COVID-19. Sequencing was performed with immunoSEQ multiplex PCR; in TCRdb, only in-frame clones are kept and a portion is missing. The data hold a few hundred thousand clones, with around 88% observed a single time. The sequencing input was peripheral blood. The origin of the receptors is a woman in her twenties or thirties who had recovered from COVID-19.

This chain uses TRBV6-5 with TRBJ2-1, with 8 positions matching TRBD1. Unmatched junction bases numbered 3, after V lost 5 bases and J lost 0 bases. CDR3 length: 15 residues. Germline V CDR1 and CDR2: MNHEY, SVGAGI. In DNA, the CDR3 is TGTGCCAGCAGTCATGGACAGGGCTCCTACAATGAGCAGTTCTTC. This translates into CASSHGQGSYNEQFF.

This chain uses TRBV23-1 with TRBJ1-1, with TRBD1 identical over 7 bases. TRBV23-1 is known as an ORF, though its function is uncertain. Losses at the gene ends were 0 bases for V and 3 bases for J; bases not matched to a gene: 4. The CDR3 is 15 amino acids. CDR3 bases: TGCGCCAGCAGTCAATCTACAGGGGATTACACTGAAGCTTTCTTT. It encodes CASSQSTGDYTEAFF.

DNA of the CDR3: TGCGCCAGCAGCCAGAGAACAGGGTTGGACGAGCAGTACTTC. Translated, it gives CASSQRTGLDEQYF. The chain uses TRBV4-3 and TRBJ2-7; tentative D call: TRBD1 (6 bases). Germline assignment: CDR1 LGHNA and CDR2 YSLEER. CDR3 length equals 14 residues. Trimming cost V 3 bases and J 5 bases, with 14 bases left between them.

The chain employs TRBV4-1 and TRBJ1-4; the match to TRBD1 covers 12 bases. In germline, CDR1 is MGHRA, CDR2 YSYEKL. The junction had 23 bases not matched to a gene; V was cut back by 1 base and J by 8 bases. CDR3 length: 22 amino acids. CDR3 amino acids: CASSQGDLRSLREGTGGEKLFF. CDR3 coding DNA: TGCGCCAGCAGCCAAGGTGACCTTCGGAGCCTCAGGGAGGGGACAGGGGGCGAAAAACTGTTTTTT.

The V call is TRBV4-3, the J call TRBJ2-2; perhaps TRBD1 as D (5 bases). The CDR3 loop spans 14 amino acids. Trimming cost V 1 base and J 3 bases, with 6 bases left between them. From germline, CDR1 is LGHNA and CDR2 YSLEER. CDR3 sequence: CASSQGTHTGELFF. CDR3 sequence (DNA): TGCGCCAGCAGCCAAGGGACACACACCGGGGAGCTGTTTTTT.

V gene TRBV7-2 combines with J gene TRBJ2-5; TRBD2 aligns across 7 bases. The CDR3 runs to 16 residues. The J segment lost 3 bases and the V segment lost 4 bases, leaving 11 bases of the junction unmatched. The germline V gene encodes CDR1 SGHTA and CDR2 FQGNSA. The CDR3 DNA reads TGTGCCAGCAGCTCCCTACCGGCGACTAGCAAAGAGACCCAGTACTTC. This gives the protein CASSSLPATSKETQYF.

The chain carries TRBV7-2 and TRBJ2-1; 7 bases are a match to TRBD1. CDR1 and CDR2 from the germline V gene are SGHTA and FQGNSA. Losses at the gene ends were 3 bases for V and 4 bases for J; bases not matched to a gene: 6. There are 15 residues in the CDR3. The CDR3 loop is CASSFWAQGYNEQFF. CDR3 nucleotides: TGTGCCAGCAGCTTTTGGGCACAGGGGTACAATGAGCAGTTCTTC.

The chain links TRBV10-3 to TRBJ2-1; TRBD2 aligns across 9 bases. V lost 6 bases to trimming and J lost 0 bases; unmatched junction nucleotides: 9. The CDR3 covers 17 residues. Germline V gene sequence: CDR1 ENHRY, CDR2 SYGVKD. In DNA form, the CDR3 reads TGTGCCATCAGGAATTCTAGCGGGGTACCCTCCTACAATGAGCAGTTCTTC. As protein: CAIRNSSGVPSYNEQFF.

The chain is built from TRBV6-1 and TRBJ1-5; the D gene is possibly TRBD1 (6 bases). The CDR3 covers 17 residues. V was trimmed by 0 bases and J by 0 bases, leaving 12 bases between them. CDR1 MNHNS and CDR2 SASEGT come from the germline V gene. The CDR3 loop is CASSEAKGGLSNQPQHF. CDR3 in DNA: TGTGCCAGCAGTGAAGCGAAAGGGGGTCTTAGCAATCAGCCCCAGCATTTT.

Here the CDR3 reads CASKISGGSYNEQFF. CDR3 DNA: TGTGCCAGCAAGATTAGCGGGGGTTCCTACAATGAGCAGTTCTTC. The rearrangement links TRBV6-5 to TRBJ2-1; TRBD2 aligns across 9 bases. CDR1 is MNHEY, CDR2 SVGAGI, per germline. V lost 7 bases, J lost 1 base, and 5 bases stayed unmatched. CDR3 length: 15 residues.

The chain recombines TRBV4-3 with TRBJ1-4, with D tentatively TRBD1 (5 bases). The V end was cut by 0 bases, the J end by 4 bases, with 15 bases between. Germline V CDR1 and CDR2: LGHNA, YSLEER. The CDR3 totals 17 residues. The CDR3 bases are TGCGCCAGCAGCCAAGATCCACGGGGGAATCTTAATGAAAAACTGTTTTTT. Translated: CASSQDPRGNLNEKLFF.

V usage is TRBV13 and J usage is TRBJ2-7, with 11 bases matching TRBD2. V was pared by 4 bases and J by 3 bases, with 5 bases of the junction left unmatched. CDR3 length equals 15 residues. Germline V gene data show CDR1 as PRHDT and CDR2 as FYEKMQ (reference sequence). Written as DNA, the CDR3 is TGTGCCAGCAGCTCCACTAGCGGGGGAATCTACGAGCAGTACTTC. Its protein is CASSSTSGGIYEQYF.

V is TRBV6-2 or TRBV6-3 and J is TRBJ1-2; D gene uncertain. Germline CDR1 is MNHEY and CDR2 is SVGEGT. The CDR3 is 14 amino acids. V gave up 5 bases and J gave up 3 bases, with 13 bases separating them. The CDR3, as DNA: TGTGCCAGCAGTCGGGAACTTAGGGACTATGGCTACACCTTC. Its protein product is CASSRELRDYGYTF.